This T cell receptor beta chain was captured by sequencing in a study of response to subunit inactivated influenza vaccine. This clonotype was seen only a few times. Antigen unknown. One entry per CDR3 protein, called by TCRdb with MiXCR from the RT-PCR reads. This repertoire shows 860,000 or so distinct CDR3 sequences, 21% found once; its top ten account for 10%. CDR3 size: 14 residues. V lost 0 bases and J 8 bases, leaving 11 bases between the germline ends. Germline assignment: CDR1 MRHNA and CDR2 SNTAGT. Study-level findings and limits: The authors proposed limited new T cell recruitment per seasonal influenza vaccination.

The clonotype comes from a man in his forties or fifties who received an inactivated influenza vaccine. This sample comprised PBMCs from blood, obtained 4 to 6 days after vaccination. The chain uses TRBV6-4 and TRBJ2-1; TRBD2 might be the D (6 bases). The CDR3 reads CASSDSSTSYEQFF. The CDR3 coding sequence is TGTGCCAGCAGTGACTCGAGTACTAGCTATGAGCAGTTCTTC.